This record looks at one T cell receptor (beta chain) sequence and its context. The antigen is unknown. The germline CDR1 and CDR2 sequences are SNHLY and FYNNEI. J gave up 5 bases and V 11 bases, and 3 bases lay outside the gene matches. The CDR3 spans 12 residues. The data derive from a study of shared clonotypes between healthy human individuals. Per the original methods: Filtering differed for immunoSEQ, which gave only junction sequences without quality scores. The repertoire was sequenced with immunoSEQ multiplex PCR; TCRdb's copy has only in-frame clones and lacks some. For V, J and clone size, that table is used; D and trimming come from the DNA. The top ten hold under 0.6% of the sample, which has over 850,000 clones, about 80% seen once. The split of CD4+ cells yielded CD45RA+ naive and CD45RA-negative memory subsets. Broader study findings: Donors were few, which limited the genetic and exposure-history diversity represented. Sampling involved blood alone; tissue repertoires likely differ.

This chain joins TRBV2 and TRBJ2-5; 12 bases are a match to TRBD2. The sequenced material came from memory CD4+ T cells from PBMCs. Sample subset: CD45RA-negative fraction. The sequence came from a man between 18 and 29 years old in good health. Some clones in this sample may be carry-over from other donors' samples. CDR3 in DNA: TGTGCCTGTACTAGCGGGAGGGAGACCCAGTACTTC. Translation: CACTSGRETQYF.